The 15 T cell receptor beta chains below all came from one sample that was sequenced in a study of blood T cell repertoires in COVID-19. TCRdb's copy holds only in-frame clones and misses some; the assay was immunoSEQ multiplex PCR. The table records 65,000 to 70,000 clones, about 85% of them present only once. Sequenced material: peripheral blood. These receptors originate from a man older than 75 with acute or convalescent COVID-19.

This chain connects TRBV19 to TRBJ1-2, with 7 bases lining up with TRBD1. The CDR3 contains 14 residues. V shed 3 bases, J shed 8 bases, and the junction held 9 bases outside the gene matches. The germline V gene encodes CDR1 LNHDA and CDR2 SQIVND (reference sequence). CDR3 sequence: CASSIGGQFGGYTF. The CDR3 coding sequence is TGTGCCAGTAGTATTGGGGGACAGTTCGGGGGCTACACCTTC.

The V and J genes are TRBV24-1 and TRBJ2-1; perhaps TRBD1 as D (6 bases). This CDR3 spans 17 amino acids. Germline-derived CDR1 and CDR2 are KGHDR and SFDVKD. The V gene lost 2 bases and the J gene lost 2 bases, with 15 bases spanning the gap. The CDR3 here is CATSDSRTALAYNEQFF. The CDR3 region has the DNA TGTGCCACCAGTGATTCCCGGACAGCTCTGGCCTACAATGAGCAGTTCTTC.

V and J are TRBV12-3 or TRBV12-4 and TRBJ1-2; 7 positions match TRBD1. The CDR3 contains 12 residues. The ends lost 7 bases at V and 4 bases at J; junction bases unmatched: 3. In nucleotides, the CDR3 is TGTGCCAGCAACGACAGGGCCTATGGCTACACCTTC. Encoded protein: CASNDRAYGYTF.

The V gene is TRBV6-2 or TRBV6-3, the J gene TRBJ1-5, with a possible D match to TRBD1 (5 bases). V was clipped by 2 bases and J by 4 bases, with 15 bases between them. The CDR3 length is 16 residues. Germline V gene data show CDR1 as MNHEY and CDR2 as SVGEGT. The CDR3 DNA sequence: TGTGCCAGCAGTTACGGGGGGTCCCCGATGAATCAGCCCCAGCATTTT. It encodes CASSYGGSPMNQPQHF.

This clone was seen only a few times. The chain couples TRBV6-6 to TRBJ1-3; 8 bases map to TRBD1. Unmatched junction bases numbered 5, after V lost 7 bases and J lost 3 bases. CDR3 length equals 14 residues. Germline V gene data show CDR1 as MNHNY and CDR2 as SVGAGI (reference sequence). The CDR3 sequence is CASILQGGGNTIYF. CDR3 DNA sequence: TGTGCCAGCATCCTACAGGGGGGTGGAAACACCATATATTTT.

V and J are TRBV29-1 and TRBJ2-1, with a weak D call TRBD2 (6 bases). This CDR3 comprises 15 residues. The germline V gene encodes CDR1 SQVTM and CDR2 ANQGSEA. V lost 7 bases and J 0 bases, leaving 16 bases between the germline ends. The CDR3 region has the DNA TGCAGCGCCTCTCCCGGACTAAGCTCCTACAATGAGCAGTTCTTC. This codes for CSASPGLSSYNEQFF.

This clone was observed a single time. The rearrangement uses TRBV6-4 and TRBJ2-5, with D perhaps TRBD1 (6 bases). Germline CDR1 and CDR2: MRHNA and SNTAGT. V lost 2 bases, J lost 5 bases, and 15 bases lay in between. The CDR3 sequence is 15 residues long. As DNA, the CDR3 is TGTGCCAGCAGTGACCGTCGAATCAGGGGCGAGACCCAGTACTTC. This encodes CASSDRRIRGETQYF.

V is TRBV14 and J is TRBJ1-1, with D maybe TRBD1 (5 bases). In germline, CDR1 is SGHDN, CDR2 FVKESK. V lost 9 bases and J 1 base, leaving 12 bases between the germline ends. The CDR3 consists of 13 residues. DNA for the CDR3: TGTGCCAGTACCAGGGATTGGAACACTGAAGCTTTCTTT. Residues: CASTRDWNTEAFF.

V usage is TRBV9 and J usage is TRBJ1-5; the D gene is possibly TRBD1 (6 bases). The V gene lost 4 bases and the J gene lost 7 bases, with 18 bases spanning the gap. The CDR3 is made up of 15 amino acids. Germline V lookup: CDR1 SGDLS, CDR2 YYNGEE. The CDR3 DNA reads TGTGCCAGCAGCCCCACGTGGGGGGGCGGGCAGCCCCAGCATTTT. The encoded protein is CASSPTWGGGQPQHF.

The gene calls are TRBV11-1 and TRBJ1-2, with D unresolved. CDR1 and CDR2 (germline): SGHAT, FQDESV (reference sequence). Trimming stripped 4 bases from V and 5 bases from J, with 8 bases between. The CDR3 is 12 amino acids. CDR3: CASSSEGYGYTF. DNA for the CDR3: TGTGCCAGCAGCTCTGAGGGATATGGCTACACCTTC.

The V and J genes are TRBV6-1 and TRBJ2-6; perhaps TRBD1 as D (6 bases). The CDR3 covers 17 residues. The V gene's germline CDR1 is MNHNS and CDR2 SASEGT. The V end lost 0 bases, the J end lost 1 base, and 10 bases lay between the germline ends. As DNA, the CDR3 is TGTGCCAGCAGTGAAGCGCTGGGGGCTTCTGGGGCCAACGTCCTGACTTTC. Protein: CASSEALGASGANVLTF.

Written as DNA, the CDR3 is TGTGCCAGCAGCTTATTTTCAGGGAAAGGAAACACCATATATTTT. It is translated as CASSLFSGKGNTIYF. The chain recombines TRBV7-9 with TRBJ1-3, with TRBD1 as a possible D gene (5 bases). The germline V and J ends were trimmed by 2 bases and 4 bases, with 12 bases remaining between them. The length of the CDR3 is 15 residues. Germline loops: CDR1 SEHNR, CDR2 FQNEAQ (reference sequence). The full variable domain, with the rest looked up from reference TRBV7-9 and TRBJ1-3, is DTGVSQNPRHKITKRGQNVTFRCDPISEHNRLYWYRQTLGQGPEFLTYFQNEAQLEKSRLLSDRFSAERPKGSFSTLEIQRTEQGDSAMYLCASSLFSGKGNTIYFGEGSWLTVV.

The CDR3 coding sequence is TGCAGTGCGTTTAGGGGCAATGAGCAGTTCTTC. It is translated as CSAFRGNEQFF. The rearrangement uses TRBV20-1 and TRBJ2-1; D perhaps matches TRBD1 (5 bases). The CDR3 covers 11 residues. Germline CDR1 and CDR2: DFQATT and SNEGSKA (reference sequence). Trimming took 6 bases from V and 6 from J, leaving 9 bases between them.

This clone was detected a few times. The CDR3 DNA is TGTGCCAGCAGCACTACGACTAAGAATGAGCAGTTCTTC. Amino acid sequence: CASSTTTKNEQFF. The chain uses TRBV5-6 and TRBJ2-1; maybe TRBD2 (5 bases). The germline CDR1 and CDR2 sequences are SGHDT and YYEEEE. The V end lost 4 bases, the J end lost 7 bases, and 12 bases lay between the germline ends. The CDR3 is 13 residues long.

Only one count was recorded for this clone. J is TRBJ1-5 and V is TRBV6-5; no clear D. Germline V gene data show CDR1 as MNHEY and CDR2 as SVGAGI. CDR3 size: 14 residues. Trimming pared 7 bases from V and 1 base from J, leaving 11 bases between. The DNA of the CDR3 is TGTGCCAGCATTTCCTCCGGGAGCAATCAGCCCCAGCATTTT. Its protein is CASISSGSNQPQHF.